This TCR beta chain was found in a study of blood T cell repertoires in COVID-19. Study summary: Sites across the United States, Italy and Spain contributed samples from acute and convalescent COVID-19. T cells, B-cell-depleted T cells, or PBMCs supplied cDNA or gDNA.

In the authors' methods: Estimates of nucleated cell counts were drawn from the amplification of reference gene primers. The method was immunoSEQ multiplex PCR; TCRdb's version includes in-frame clones alone and lacks a portion of them. V and J calls and clone size are copied from that table; D and trimming were computed from the DNA. The sample shows over 60,000 clones, around four fifths of them seen only once. The TCR sequence derives from a human donor in a cohort sampled during active COVID-19. The specimen was peripheral blood.

CDR3 in DNA: TGTGCCAGCAGCTTAGGGGAGCGAACAGTCTACGAGCAGTACTTC. This sequence encodes CASSLGERTVYEQYF. J is TRBJ2-7 and V is TRBV7-2; tentatively, D is TRBD2 (5 bases). CDR3 length: 15 amino acids. CDR1 is SGHTA, CDR2 FQGNSA, per germline. V was pared by 1 base and J by 3 bases, with 13 bases between.